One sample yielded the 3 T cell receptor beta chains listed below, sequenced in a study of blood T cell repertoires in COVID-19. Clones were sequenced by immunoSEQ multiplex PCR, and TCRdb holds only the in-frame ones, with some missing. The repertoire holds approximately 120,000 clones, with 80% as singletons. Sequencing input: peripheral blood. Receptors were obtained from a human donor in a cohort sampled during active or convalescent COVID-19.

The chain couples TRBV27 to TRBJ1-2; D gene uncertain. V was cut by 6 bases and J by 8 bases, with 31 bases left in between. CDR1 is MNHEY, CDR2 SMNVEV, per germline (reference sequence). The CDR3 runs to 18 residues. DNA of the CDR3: TGTGCCAGCAGCCTGACCCATGGTTCCGGGGTGAGGGCAGGAGGCTACACCTTC. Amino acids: CASSLTHGSGVRAGGYTF.

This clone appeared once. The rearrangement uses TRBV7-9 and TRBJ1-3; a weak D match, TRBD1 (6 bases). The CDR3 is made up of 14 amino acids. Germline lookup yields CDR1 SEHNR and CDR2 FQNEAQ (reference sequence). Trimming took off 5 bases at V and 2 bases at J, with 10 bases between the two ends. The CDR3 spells CASSHGQTGNTIYF. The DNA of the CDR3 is TGTGCCAGCAGCCATGGACAGACTGGAAACACCATATATTTT.

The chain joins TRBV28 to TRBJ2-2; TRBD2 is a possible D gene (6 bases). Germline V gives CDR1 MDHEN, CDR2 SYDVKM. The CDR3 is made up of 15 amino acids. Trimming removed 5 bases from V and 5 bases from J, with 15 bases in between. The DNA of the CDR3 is TGTGCCAGCAGTGTGGCAGGTCGGGGGACCGGGGAGCTGTTTTTT. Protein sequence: CASSVAGRGTGELFF.